This T cell receptor beta chain originates from a study of shared clonotypes between healthy human individuals. Selected positively for CCR7 and CD45RO-negative, naive CD8 cells excluded terminally differentiated effector memory CD45RA+ cells. Using immunoSEQ multiplex PCR, the repertoire was profiled, and TCRdb retains in-frame clones only, with some absent. The sample lists about 2.2 million clones; roughly 91% were seen once. This sequence originates from a man aged 18-30 years in good health. Some clones in this sample may be carry-over from other donors' samples. Sequenced input: naive CD8+ T cells from PBMCs.

CDR3 in amino acids: CASRTGADGNGYTF. In DNA, the CDR3 is TGTGCCAGTAGAACCGGGGCGGACGGGAATGGCTACACCTTC. The genes are TRBV19 and TRBJ1-2; TRBD1 might be the D (5 bases). Trimming left V 6 bases short and J 6 bases short, with 17 bases between. This CDR3 has 14 amino acids. Germline CDR1 reads LNHDA; CDR2 reads SQIVND (reference sequence).